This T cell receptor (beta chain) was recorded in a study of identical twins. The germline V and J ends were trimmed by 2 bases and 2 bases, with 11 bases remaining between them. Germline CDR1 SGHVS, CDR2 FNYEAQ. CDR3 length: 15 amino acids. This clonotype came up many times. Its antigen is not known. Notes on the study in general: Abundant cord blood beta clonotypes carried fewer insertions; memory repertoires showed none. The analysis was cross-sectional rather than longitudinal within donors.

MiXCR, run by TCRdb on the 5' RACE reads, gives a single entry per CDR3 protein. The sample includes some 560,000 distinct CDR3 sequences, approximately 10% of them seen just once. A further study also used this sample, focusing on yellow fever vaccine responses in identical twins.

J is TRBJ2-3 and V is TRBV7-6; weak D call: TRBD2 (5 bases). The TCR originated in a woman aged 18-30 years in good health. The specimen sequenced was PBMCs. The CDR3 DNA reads TGTGCCAGCAGCTTATGGCAGGAGGCCACAGATACGCAGTATTTT. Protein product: CASSLWQEATDTQYF.